The clone carrying this TCR beta chain turned up a few times. An end of the junction does not agree with germline; a read error may underlie this. Primed by a sample-barcoded 5' primer and a J-beta primer mix, a second PCR proceeded for roughly 6 to 12 cycles. Template switching added a 12-random-nucleotide identifier to every cDNA molecule. TCRdb independently ran MiXCR on the 5' RACE reads; one entry per CDR3 protein. Among more than 900,000 distinct CDR3 sequences, about 27% were seen once, and the ten largest hold 10% to 13%. The CDR3 loop spans 15 amino acids. CDR1 and CDR2 from the germline V gene are MGHRA and YSYEKL. The sample belongs to a study of blood T cells in healthy people across ages. Separately, the same data were catalogued under a study of T cells of mothers and their children.

Input material: blood. V is TRBV4-1 and J is TRBJ1-3; no firm D call. The origin of this receptor is a woman in her thirties or forties in good health. The CDR3 spells CASSQGSIRRNTIYF. For the CDR3, the DNA is TGCGCCAGCAGTCAAGGCTCCATAAGGAGAAACACCATATATTTT.